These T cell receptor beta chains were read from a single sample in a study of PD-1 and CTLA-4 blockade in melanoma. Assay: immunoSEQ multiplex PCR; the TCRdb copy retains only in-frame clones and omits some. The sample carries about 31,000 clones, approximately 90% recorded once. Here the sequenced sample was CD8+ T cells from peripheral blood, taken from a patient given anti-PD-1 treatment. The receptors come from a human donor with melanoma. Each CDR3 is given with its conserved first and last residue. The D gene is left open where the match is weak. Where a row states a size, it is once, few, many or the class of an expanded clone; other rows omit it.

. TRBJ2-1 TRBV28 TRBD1 TGTGCCAGCAGTTTAATTCAGGCAGGGGGTCAGTTCTTC CASSLIQAGGQFF
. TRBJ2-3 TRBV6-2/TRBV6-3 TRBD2 TGTGCCAGCAGTTCCCCCGGGCGGGAGGCATACACAGATACGCAGTATTTT CASSSPGREAYTDTQYF
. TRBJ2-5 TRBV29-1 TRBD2 TGCAGCACCAGGACTAGCGGGAGCTTTACTCTCCAAGAGACCCAGTACTTC CSTRTSGSFTLQETQYF
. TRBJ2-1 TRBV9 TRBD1 TGTGCCAGCAGCGAAAGGGACAGGGTTTTCACCTACAATGAGCAGTTCTTC CASSERDRVFTYNEQFF
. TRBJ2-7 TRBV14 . TGTGCCAGCAGCCAAACCCCACAGGGATCCTACGAGCAGTACTTC CASSQTPQGSYEQYF
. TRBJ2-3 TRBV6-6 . TGTGCCAGCAGTTACTCAGGGGGTCGGACTACAGATACGCAGTATTTT CASSYSGGRTTDTQYF
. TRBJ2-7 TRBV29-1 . TGCAGCGTTCGCGTGACGGACTCCCTGGAGCAGTACTTC CSVRVTDSLEQYF
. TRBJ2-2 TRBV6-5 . TGTGCCAGCAGTTACTCGTTTAGCACGAACACCGGGGAGCTGTTTTTT CASSYSFSTNTGELFF
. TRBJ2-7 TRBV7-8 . TGTGCCAGCAGCCCGGCCCTGGGCGACGAGCAGTACTTC CASSPALGDEQYF
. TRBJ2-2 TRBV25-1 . TGTGCCAGCACACCGGAAAACACCGGGGAGCTGTTTTTT CASTPENTGELFF
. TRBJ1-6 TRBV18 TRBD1 TGTGCCAGCTCACCAACGACAGGGTCGGGTTCACCCCTCCACTTT CASSPTTGSGSPLHF
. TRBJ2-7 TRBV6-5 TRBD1 TGTGCCAGCAGGACAGGGAGCTACGAGCAGTACTTC CASRTGSYEQYF
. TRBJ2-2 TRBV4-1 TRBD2 TGCGCCAGCAGCCACGTAGATGCCGGGACTAGCGGGACAGGCGGGGAGCTGTTTTTT CASSHVDAGTSGTGGELFF
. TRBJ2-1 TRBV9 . TGTGCCAGCAGCCTCGAGGGGAGAGACAATGAGCAGTTCTTC CASSLEGRDNEQFF
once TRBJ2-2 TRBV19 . TGTGCCAGTAGTATTGGGGGTGGCGGGGAGCTGTTTTTT CASSIGGGGELFF
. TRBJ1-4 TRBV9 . TGTGCCAGCAGCGCCAGCCACCATATGAATGAAAAACTGTTTTTT CASSASHHMNEKLFF
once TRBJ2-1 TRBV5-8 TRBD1 TGTGCCAGCAGCTCTGAGGGGACAGGGGGCGGCTACAATGAGCAGTTCTTC CASSSEGTGGGYNEQFF
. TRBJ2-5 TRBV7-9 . TGTGCCAGCAGCCCTTGGATAGAAGGAGAGACCCAGTACTTC CASSPWIEGETQYF
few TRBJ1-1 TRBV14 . TGTGCCAGCAGCCAAGAGAATCAGGAAGCTTTCTTT CASSQENQEAFF
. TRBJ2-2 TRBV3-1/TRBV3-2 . TGTGCCAGCAGCCAAGAGGCAAGACTTGGGAGCGGGGAGCTGTTTTTT CASSQEARLGSGELFF
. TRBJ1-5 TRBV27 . TGTGCCAGCAGTTACAGAGCGGATCAGCCCCAGCATTTT CASSYRADQPQHF
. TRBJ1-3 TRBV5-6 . TGTGCCAGCAGCTTGTTCGTGACAGCTGGAAACACCATATATTTT CASSLFVTAGNTIYF
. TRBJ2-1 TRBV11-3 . TGTGCCAGCAGCCCCCGCCTTGGGCTGCCCAATGAGCAGTTCTTC CASSPRLGLPNEQFF
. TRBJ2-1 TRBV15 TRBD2 TGTGCCACCAGCAGAGAGTTAGCGGGAGAGCACTCCTACAATGAGCAGTTCTTC CATSRELAGEHSYNEQFF
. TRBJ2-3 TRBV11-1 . TGTGCCAGCAGCTTATCAACGGGGGACGGCACAGATACGCAGTATTTT CASSLSTGDGTDTQYF
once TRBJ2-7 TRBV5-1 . TGCGCCAGCAGCGAGCCGGGGCTTTCCTACGAGCAGTACTTC CASSEPGLSYEQYF
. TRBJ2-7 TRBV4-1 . TGCGCCAGCAGCCAGGATCGTGGACACGAGCAGTACTTC CASSQDRGHEQYF
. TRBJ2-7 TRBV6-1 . TGTGCCAGCAGTGAGAGCGCCCTAAGCTCCTACGAGCAGTACTTC CASSESALSSYEQYF
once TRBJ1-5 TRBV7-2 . TGTGCCAGCAGCCCCGGGCCGACTAATCAGCCCCAGCATTTT CASSPGPTNQPQHF
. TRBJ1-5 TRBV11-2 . TGTGCCAGCAGCCCAGACACAAATCAGCCCCAGCATTTT CASSPDTNQPQHF
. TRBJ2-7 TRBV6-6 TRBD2 TGTGCCAGCAGTTACACGGGGGGATACGAGCAGTACTTC CASSYTGGYEQYF
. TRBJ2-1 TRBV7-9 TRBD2 TGTGCCAGCAGCTGGGGACTAGCGGGGGTAGATGAGCAGTTCTTC CASSWGLAGVDEQFF